The subject of this entry is one TCR beta chain. This sample was included in a study of PD-L1 blockade in urothelial cancer. J lost 6 bases, V lost 6 bases, and 8 bases had no gene match. The CDR3 spans 14 residues. Germline V lookup: CDR1 SEHNR, CDR2 FQNEAQ (reference sequence). Time point here: pretreatment peripheral blood. Data came from immunoSEQ multiplex PCR; TCRdb stores just in-frame clones and leaves some out. The sample contains approximately 100,000 clones, roughly 90% of which appear only once. The V call is TRBV7-9, the J call TRBJ1-3; 7 nucleotides align to TRBD1. The material was PBMCs, obtained around atezolizumab (anti-PD-L1) treatment. This clonotype originated in a woman of 80 years or more with urothelial cancer. CDR3 sequence reads: CASSGPGQQNTIYF. The CDR3 DNA sequence: TGTGCCAGCAGTGGACCGGGACAGCAAAACACCATATATTTT.